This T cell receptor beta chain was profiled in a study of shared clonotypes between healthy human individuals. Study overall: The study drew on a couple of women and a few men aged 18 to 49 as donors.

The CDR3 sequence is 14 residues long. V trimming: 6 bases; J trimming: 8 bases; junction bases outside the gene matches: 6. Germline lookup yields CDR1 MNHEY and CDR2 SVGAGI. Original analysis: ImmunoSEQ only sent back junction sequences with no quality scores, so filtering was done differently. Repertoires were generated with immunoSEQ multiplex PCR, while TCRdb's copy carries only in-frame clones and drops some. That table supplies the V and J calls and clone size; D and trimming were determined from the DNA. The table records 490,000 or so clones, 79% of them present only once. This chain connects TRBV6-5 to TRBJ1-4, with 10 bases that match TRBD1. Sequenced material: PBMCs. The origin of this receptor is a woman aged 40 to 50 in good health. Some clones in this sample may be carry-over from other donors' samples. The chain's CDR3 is CASRGTGVSEKLFF. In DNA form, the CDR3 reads TGTGCCAGCAGGGGGACAGGGGTCTCGGAAAAACTGTTTTTT.